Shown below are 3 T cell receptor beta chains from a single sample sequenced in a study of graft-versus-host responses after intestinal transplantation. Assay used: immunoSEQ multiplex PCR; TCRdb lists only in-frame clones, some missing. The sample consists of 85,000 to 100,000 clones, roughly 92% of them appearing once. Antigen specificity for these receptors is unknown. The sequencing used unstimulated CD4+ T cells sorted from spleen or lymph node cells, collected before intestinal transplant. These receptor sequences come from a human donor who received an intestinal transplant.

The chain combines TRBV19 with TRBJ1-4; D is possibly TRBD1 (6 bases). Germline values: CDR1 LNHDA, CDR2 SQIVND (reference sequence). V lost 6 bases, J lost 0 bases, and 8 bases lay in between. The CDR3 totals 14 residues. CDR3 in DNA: TGTGCCAGTAGGGGGGCTGCAACTAATGAAAAACTGTTTTTT. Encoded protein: CASRGAATNEKLFF.

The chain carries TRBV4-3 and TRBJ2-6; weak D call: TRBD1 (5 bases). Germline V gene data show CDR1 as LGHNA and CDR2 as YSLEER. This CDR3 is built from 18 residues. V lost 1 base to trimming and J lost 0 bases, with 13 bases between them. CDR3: CASSQVFRGLSGANVLTF. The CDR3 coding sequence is TGCGCCAGCAGCCAAGTTTTTAGGGGTCTCTCTGGGGCCAACGTCCTGACTTTC.

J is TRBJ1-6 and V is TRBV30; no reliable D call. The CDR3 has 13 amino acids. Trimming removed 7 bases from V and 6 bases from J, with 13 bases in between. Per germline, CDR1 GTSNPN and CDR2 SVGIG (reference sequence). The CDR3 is CAFYTLPNSPLHF. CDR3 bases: TGTGCCTTTTACACCCTCCCTAATTCACCCCTCCACTTT. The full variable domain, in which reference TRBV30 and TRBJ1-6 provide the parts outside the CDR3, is SQTIHQWPATLVQPVGSPLSLECTVEGTSNPNLYWYRQAAGRGLQLLFYSVGIGQISSEVPQNLSASRPQDRQFILSSKKLLLSDSGFYLCAFYTLPNSPLHFGNGTRLTVT.